One T cell receptor (beta chain) is described in this entry. V lost 2 bases, J lost 3 bases, and 12 bases stayed unmatched. This CDR3 contains 17 residues. Germline lookup yields CDR1 SGHRS and CDR2 YFSETQ. These data belong to a study of T cell changes during pregnancy in multiple sclerosis. Generated by immunoSEQ multiplex PCR, the TCRdb table keeps only in-frame clones and is missing some. The table records 80,000 to 130,000 clones, about 92% of them present only once. The chain recombines TRBV5-1 with TRBJ2-3; 7 bases line up with TRBD1. This TCR was sampled from a female donor with multiple sclerosis, enrolled in a pregnancy study. Sequences were derived from peripheral blood, sampled in the second trimester of pregnancy. CDR3 DNA: TGCGCCAGCAGCTTATCAGAAGGGGGCGGAAAAACAGATACGCAGTATTTT. Translating it yields CASSLSEGGGKTDTQYF.